This note documents a single TCR beta chain sequence. The CDR3 runs to 13 residues. Germline V gives CDR1 GTSNPN, CDR2 SVGIG (reference sequence). The V gene lost 4 bases and the J gene lost 0 bases, with 9 bases spanning the gap. TCRdb keeps only in-frame clones here, not all; method: immunoSEQ multiplex PCR. This table has 70,000 to 85,000 clones, about 94% appearing once. This entry comes from a study of OX40 agonist ivuxolimab in advanced cancers. Overall study context: Averaging about 60 years in age, with a range of about 20 to 90, the cohort was about 83% male.

Sequences were derived from CD4+ or CD8+ T cells sorted from blood, sampled in a trial of the OX40 agonist ivuxolimab. The receptor comes from an adult with an advanced solid tumor such as melanoma, head and neck, liver or kidney cancer. V gene TRBV30 combines with J gene TRBJ1-1; no reliable D call. CDR3 region: CAWTVGMNTEAFF. The CDR3 DNA reads as TGTGCCTGGACGGTAGGGATGAACACTGAAGCTTTCTTT.